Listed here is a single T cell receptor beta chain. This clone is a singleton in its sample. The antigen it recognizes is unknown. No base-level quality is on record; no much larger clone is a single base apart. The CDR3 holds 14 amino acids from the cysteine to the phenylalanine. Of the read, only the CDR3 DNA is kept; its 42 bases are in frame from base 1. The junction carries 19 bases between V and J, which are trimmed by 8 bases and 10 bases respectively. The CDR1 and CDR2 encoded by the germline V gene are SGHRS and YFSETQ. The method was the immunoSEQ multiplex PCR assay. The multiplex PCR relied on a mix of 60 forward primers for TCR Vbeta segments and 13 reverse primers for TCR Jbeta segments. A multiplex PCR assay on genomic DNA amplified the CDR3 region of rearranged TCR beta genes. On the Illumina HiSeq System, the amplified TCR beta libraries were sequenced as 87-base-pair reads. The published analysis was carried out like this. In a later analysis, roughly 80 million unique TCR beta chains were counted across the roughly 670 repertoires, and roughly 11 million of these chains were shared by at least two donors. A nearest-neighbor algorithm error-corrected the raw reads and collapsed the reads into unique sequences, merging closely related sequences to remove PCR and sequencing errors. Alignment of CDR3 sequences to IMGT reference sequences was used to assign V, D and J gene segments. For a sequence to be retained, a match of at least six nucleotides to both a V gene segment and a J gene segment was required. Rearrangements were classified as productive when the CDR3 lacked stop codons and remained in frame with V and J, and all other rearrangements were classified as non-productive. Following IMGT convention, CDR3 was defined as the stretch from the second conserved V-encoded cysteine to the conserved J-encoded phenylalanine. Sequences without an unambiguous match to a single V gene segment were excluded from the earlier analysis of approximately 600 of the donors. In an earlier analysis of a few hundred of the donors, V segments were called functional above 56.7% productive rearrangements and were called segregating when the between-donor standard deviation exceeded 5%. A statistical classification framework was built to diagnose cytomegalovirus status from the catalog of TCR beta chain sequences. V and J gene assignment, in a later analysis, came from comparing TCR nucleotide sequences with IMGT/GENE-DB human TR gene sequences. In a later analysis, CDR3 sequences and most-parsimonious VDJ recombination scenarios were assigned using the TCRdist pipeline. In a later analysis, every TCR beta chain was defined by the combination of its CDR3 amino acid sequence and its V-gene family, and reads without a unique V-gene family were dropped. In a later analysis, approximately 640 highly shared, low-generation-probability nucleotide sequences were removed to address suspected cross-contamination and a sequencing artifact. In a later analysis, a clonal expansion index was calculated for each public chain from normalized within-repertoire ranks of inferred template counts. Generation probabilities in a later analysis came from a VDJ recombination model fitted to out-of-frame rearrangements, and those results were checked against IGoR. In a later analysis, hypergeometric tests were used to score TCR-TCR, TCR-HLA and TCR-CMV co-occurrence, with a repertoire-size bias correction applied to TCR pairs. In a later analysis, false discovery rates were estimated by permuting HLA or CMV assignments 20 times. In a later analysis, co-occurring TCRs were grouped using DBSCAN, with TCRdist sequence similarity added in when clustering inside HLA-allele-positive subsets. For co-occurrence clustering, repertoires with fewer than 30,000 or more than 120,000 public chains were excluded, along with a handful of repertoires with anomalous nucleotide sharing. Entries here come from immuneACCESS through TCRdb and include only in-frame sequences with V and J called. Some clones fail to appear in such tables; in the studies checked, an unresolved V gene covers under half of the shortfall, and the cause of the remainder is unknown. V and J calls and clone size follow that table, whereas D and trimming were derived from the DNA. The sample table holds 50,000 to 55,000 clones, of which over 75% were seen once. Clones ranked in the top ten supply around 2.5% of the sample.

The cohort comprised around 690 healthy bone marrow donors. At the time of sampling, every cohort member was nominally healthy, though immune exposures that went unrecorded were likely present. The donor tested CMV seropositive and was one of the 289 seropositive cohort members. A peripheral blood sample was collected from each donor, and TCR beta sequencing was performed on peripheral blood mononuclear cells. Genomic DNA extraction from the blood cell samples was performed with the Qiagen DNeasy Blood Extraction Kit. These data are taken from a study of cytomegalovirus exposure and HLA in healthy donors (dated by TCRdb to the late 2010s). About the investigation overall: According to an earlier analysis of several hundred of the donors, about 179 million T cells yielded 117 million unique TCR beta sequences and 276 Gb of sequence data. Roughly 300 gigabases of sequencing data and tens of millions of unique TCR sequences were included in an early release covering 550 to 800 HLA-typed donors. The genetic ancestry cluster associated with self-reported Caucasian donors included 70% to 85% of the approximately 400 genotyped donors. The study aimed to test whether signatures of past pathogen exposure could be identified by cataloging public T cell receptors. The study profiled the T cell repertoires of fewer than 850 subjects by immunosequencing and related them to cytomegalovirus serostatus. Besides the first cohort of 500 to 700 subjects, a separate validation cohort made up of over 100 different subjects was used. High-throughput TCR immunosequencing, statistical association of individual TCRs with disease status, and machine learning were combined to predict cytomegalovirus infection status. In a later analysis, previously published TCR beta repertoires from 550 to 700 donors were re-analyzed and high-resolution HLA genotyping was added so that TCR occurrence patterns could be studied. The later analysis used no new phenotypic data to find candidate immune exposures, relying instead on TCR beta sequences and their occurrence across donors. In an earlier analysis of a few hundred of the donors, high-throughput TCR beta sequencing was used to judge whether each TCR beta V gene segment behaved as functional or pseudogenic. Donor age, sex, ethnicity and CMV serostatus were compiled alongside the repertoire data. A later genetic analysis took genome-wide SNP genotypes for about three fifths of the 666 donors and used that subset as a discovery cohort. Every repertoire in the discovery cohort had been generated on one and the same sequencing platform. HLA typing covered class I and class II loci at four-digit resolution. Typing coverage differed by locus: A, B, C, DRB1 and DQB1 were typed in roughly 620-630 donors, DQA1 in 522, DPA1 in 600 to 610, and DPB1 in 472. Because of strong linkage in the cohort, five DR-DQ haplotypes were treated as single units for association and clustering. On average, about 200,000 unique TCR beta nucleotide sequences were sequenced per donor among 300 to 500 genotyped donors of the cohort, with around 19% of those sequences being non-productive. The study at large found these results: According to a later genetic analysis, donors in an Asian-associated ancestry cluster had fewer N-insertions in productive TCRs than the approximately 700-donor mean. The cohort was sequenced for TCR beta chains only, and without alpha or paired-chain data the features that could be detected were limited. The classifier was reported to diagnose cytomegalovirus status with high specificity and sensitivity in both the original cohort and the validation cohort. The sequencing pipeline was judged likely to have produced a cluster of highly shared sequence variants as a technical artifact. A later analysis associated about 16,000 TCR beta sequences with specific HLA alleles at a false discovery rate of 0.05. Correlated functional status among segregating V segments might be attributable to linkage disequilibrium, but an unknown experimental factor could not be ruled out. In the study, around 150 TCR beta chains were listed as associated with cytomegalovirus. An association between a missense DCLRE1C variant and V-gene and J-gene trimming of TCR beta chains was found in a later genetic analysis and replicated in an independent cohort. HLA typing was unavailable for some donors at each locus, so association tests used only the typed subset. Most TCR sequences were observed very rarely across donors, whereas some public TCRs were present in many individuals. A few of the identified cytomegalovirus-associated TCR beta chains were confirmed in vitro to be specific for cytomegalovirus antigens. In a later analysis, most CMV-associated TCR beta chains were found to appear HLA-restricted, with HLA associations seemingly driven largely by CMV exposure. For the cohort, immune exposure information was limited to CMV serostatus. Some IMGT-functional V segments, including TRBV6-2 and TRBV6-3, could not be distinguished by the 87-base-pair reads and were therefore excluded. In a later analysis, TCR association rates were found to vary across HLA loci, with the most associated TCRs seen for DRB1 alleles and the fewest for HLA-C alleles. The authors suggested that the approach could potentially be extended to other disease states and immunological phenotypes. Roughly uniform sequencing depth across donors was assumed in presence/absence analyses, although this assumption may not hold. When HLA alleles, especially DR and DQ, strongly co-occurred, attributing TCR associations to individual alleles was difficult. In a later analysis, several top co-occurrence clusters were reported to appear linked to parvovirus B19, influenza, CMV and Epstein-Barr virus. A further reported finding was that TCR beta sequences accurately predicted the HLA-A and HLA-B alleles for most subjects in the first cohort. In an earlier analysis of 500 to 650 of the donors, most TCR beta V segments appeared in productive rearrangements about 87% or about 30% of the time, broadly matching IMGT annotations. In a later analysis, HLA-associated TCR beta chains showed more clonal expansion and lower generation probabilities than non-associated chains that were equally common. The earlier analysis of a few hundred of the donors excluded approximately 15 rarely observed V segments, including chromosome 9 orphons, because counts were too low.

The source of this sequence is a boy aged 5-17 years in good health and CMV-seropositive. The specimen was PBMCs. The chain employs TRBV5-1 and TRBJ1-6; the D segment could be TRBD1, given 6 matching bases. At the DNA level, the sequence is TGCGCCAGTAAGGAGGGGGGGCCAGGGTCACCCCTCCACTTT. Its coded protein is CASKEGGPGSPLHF.